This is a list of T cell receptor beta chains from one sample in a study of cytomegalovirus exposure and HLA in healthy donors. Generated by immunoSEQ multiplex PCR, the TCRdb table keeps only in-frame clones and is missing some. The data show 100,000 to 120,000 clones, with roughly 15% seen just once and roughly 0.79% held by the top ten. Sequencing was carried out using PBMCs. The origin of the receptors is a female donor in good health and CMV-seronegative. Both conserved end residues are part of each CDR3. A D gene is named only where the DNA matches it firmly. Only part of the rows carry a size: once, few, many, or a class if the clone is expanded.

cdr3_aa	cdr3_nt	v_call	d_call	clone_size	j_call	cdr3_length
CASSYTNQPQHF	TGTGCCAGCAGCTACACCAATCAGCCCCAGCATTTT	TRBV7-2	-	-	TRBJ1-5	12
CASSQIASRGRTELHF	TGTGCCAGCAGCCAAATAGCTTCCAGGGGGCGGACCGAACTTCACTTT	TRBV7-9	TRBD1	few	TRBJ1-6	16
CASSQLPGSNTEAFF	TGCGCCAGCAGCCAGTTGCCAGGGTCGAACACTGAAGCTTTCTTT	TRBV4-1	-	-	TRBJ1-1	15
CASRTTGGSEKLFF	TGTGCCAGCAGGACAACAGGGGGCAGCGAAAAACTGTTTTTT	TRBV2	TRBD1	few	TRBJ1-4	14
CASSPSGRGPEQYF	TGTGCCAGCAGCCCCAGCGGGAGGGGGCCCGAGCAGTACTTC	TRBV16	TRBD2	few	TRBJ2-7	14
CASSLYRVGAKNIQYF	TGTGCCAGCAGCTTATACAGGGTAGGGGCCAAAAACATTCAGTACTTC	TRBV5-6	-	-	TRBJ2-4	16
CASSLSPSGRKTQYF	TGTGCCAGCAGTTTAAGTCCTAGCGGGAGGAAGACCCAGTACTTC	TRBV28	TRBD2	few	TRBJ2-5	15
CASSPPSGQGGPLEAFF	TGTGCCAGCAGCCCACCCTCGGGACAGGGGGGGCCACTTGAAGCTTTCTTT	TRBV7-9	TRBD1	few	TRBJ1-1	17
CAWTTGMNTEAFF	TGTGCCTGGACCACCGGGATGAACACTGAAGCTTTCTTT	TRBV30	-	few	TRBJ1-1	13
CASSTTGAREAFF	TGTGCCAGCAGTACGACTGGGGCTCGTGAAGCTTTCTTT	TRBV7-9	-	few	TRBJ1-1	13
CASSPTGADTGELFF	TGCGCCAGCAGCCCGACAGGGGCCGACACCGGGGAGCTGTTTTTT	TRBV4-1	TRBD1	-	TRBJ2-2	15
CASSIRLRYGYTF	TGTGCCAGTAGTATTCGACTTAGGTATGGCTACACCTTC	TRBV19	-	-	TRBJ1-2	13
CASSPRTGLQETQYF	TGTGCCAGCAGCCCTAGGACAGGTCTCCAAGAGACCCAGTACTTC	TRBV7-9	TRBD1	-	TRBJ2-5	15
CASSLYLEREDSYNEQFF	TGTGCCAGCAGCTTATACCTGGAGCGGGAGGACTCCTACAATGAGCAGTTCTTC	TRBV7-3	TRBD2	-	TRBJ2-1	18